What follows are 9 T cell receptor beta chains derived from one specimen sequenced in a study of CD8+CD57+ T cells in acquired aplastic anemia. According to the study, genomic DNA was the template for TCR beta VDJ and CDR3 profiling. One entry per CDR3 protein results from TCRdb running MiXCR on the reads. The data show 90,000 to 150,000 distinct CDR3 sequences, with approximately 50% seen just once and roughly 32% held by the top ten. The authors sequenced patients whose flow cytometry had shown CD8+CD57+ cell expansion. Sequencing was performed on sorted CD4+, CD8+, or CD8+CD57+ T cells (not recorded which) from PBMCs. All receptors come from a human donor with aplastic anemia.

In this sample, this clonotype turned up a few times. V is TRBV29-1 and J is TRBJ2-7, with 7 nucleotides matching TRBD1. The CDR3 contains 15 residues. Germline loops: CDR1 SQVTM, CDR2 ANQGSEA. V lost 6 bases and J lost 6; bases outside the gene matches: 17. The CDR3 sequence: CSVTIRDSRTGEQYF. CDR3 bases: TGCAGCGTGACCATACGGGACAGTCGAACGGGCGAGCAGTACTTC.

This sequence joins TRBV7-9 and TRBJ2-7; tentative D call: TRBD1 (5 bases). Germline CDR1 reads SEHNR; CDR2 reads FQNEAQ (reference sequence). The length of the CDR3 is 14 residues. V was shortened by 5 bases and J by 3 bases, with 14 bases between the two germline ends. The CDR3 here is CASSVGSRDYEQYF. The DNA of the CDR3 is TGTGCCAGCAGCGTAGGTTCCAGGGACTACGAGCAGTACTTC. The complete variable domain, with remaining parts taken from reference TRBV7-9 and TRBJ2-7, reads DTGVSQNPRHKITKRGQNVTFRCDPISEHNRLYWYRQTLGQGPEFLTYFQNEAQLEKSRLLSDRFSAERPKGSFSTLEIQRTEQGDSAMYLCASSVGSRDYEQYFGPGTRLTVT.

This clonotype has only a few counts. The chain joins TRBV7-2 to TRBJ1-2, with 9 positions matching TRBD1. The CDR3 is 14 amino acids. Germline V lookup: CDR1 SGHTA, CDR2 FQGNSA. J gave up 8 bases and V 2 bases, and 6 bases lay outside the gene matches. As DNA, the CDR3 is TGTGCCAGCAGCTTATGGGGACAGGGCTTCGGCTACACCTTC. This encodes CASSLWGQGFGYTF.

The V gene is TRBV12-3 or TRBV12-4, the J gene TRBJ2-7; 12 nucleotides align to TRBD1. V shed 6 bases, J shed 4 bases, and the junction held 7 bases outside the gene matches. The CDR3 is made up of 15 amino acids. For the CDR3, the DNA is TGTGCCAGCAGCCTCGGGACAGGGGGCTTGTACGAGCAGTACTTC. Protein sequence: CASSLGTGGLYEQYF.

J is TRBJ1-1 and V is TRBV5-1; 10 nucleotides agree with TRBD1. CDR1 and CDR2 from the germline V gene are SGHRS and YFSETQ. After removal of 5 bases from V and 0 bases from J, the junction contained 10 bases not matched to a gene. The CDR3 spans 17 residues. DNA for the CDR3: TGCGCCAGCAGGGACGGGGACAGGGGAGCTATGAACACTGAAGCTTTCTTT. Translation gives CASRDGDRGAMNTEAFF.

This clonotype was observed a few times. This chain connects TRBV20-1 to TRBJ1-2, with unresolved D. V lost 4 bases and J 2 bases, leaving 14 bases between the germline ends. There are 14 residues in the CDR3. Looked up from germline, CDR1 is DFQATT and CDR2 is SNEGSKA (reference sequence). The CDR3 loop is CSAKIRMSNYGYTF. The CDR3 region has the DNA TGCAGTGCTAAGATTCGGATGTCCAACTATGGCTACACCTTC.

This clonotype was picked up one time. The chain couples TRBV7-6 to TRBJ2-7; the D is unclear. Between the trimmed V and J ends, which lost 1 base and 3 bases, there was a span of 7 bases. Germline V gene lookup returns CDR1 SGHVS and CDR2 FNYEAQ. This CDR3 is 13 amino acids long. The CDR3 nucleotides are TGTGCCAGCAGCTTAGATGTGGGCTACGAGCAGTACTTC. Protein: CASSLDVGYEQYF.

This chain connects TRBV15 to TRBJ1-1; D not certain. This CDR3 is 14 amino acids long. V gave up 0 bases and J gave up 12 bases, with 17 bases separating them. Germline-derived CDR1 and CDR2 are LNHNV and YYDKDF (reference sequence). CDR3 nucleotides: TGTGCCACCAGCAGAGATCGGCCTCTCCAGCTGCCTTTCTTT. Translating it yields CATSRDRPLQLPFF.

The CDR3 here is CASSVAERDEQYF. The CDR3 DNA reads TGTGCCAGCAGCGTAGCTGAGAGAGACGAGCAGTACTTC. This rearrangement joins TRBV9 to TRBJ2-7; D is ambiguous. Germline assignment: CDR1 SGDLS and CDR2 YYNGEE. The CDR3 runs to 13 residues. Trimming shortened V by 0 bases and J by 5 bases, and 9 bases separated the two germline ends. The whole variable domain, remainder taken from reference TRBV9 and TRBJ2-7, is DSGVTQTPKHLITATGQRVTLRCSPRSGDLSVYWYQQSLDQGLQFLIQYYNGEERAKGNILERFSAQQFPDLHSELNLSSLELGDSALYFCASSVAERDEQYFGPGTRLTVT.